The rows below give T cell receptor beta chains drawn from one sample of a study of T cells in localized non-small cell lung cancer. Clones were sequenced by immunoSEQ multiplex PCR, and TCRdb holds only the in-frame ones, with some missing. The sample contains approximately 67,000 clones, 84% of which appear only once. This specimen consisted of peripheral blood, obtained before any cancer treatment. Source of these receptors: a female donor of 60 years or more with stage I lung adenocarcinoma. The CDR3 runs from the conserved cysteine through the conserved F or W. D genes are given only for firm matches. Only part of the rows carry a size: once, few, many, or a class if the clone is expanded.

j_gene,d_gene,len,abundance,v_gene,CDR3nt,CDR3aa
TRBJ1-1,NA,16,NA,TRBV4-2,TGTGCCAGCAGCCTGAATAACCGGGGCATGAACACTGAAGCTTTCTTT,CASSLNNRGMNTEAFF
TRBJ2-7,NA,15,NA,TRBV7-2,TGTGCCAGCAGCTTAAGAGGTGGGCCCACCGCCGAGCAGTACTTC,CASSLRGGPTAEQYF
TRBJ1-2,TRBD1,14,NA,TRBV7-3,TGTGCCAGCAGCCCCCAAGGACAGGGATATGGCTACACCTTC,CASSPQGQGYGYTF
TRBJ1-1,NA,17,NA,TRBV5-6,TGTGCCAGCAGCTTAAGGGGACTTATTTGGAGGAACACTGAAGCTTTCTTT,CASSLRGLIWRNTEAFF
TRBJ1-5,NA,15,NA,TRBV5-1,TGCGCCAGCAGCTTGGATAGGGCGAGCAATCAGCCCCAGCATTTT,CASSLDRASNQPQHF
TRBJ2-1,NA,14,NA,TRBV15,TGTGCCACCAGCACGGGACCTTCCTACAATGAGCAGTTCTTC,CATSTGPSYNEQFF
TRBJ1-1,NA,14,NA,TRBV30,TGTGCCTGGATAGTAAGCGCCCTGAACACTGAAGCTTTCTTT,CAWIVSALNTEAFF
TRBJ2-3,NA,15,NA,TRBV11-2,TGTGCCAGCAGCTTAATGTCCCGGGGCACAGATACGCAGTATTTT,CASSLMSRGTDTQYF
TRBJ1-2,NA,13,NA,TRBV5-8,TGTGCCAGCTTTGTCCCCGGGACTCATGGCTACACCTTC,CASFVPGTHGYTF
TRBJ1-2,NA,15,NA,TRBV6-5,TGTGCCAGCAGTTCCGCGGGCCTCGGAGACTATGGCTACACCTTC,CASSSAGLGDYGYTF
TRBJ2-7,TRBD2,14,NA,TRBV5-6,TGTGCCAGCAGCAAAGCGGGGGGCTCCTACGAGCAGTACTTC,CASSKAGGSYEQYF
TRBJ1-5,NA,13,few,TRBV7-2,TGTGCCAGCAGCCCAAGTGTTCGTCAGCCCCAGCATTTT,CASSPSVRQPQHF
TRBJ2-5,NA,13,few,TRBV19,TGTGCCAGTAGTATAGTCGCGTCAGGGACCCAGTACTTC,CASSIVASGTQYF
TRBJ1-4,TRBD1,16,NA,TRBV6-6,TGTGCCAGCAGTCCGGGACAGGGGGCCTCTAATGAAAAACTGTTTTTT,CASSPGQGASNEKLFF
TRBJ1-2,NA,15,NA,TRBV5-4,TGTGCCAGCAGCCCTGGGGGGCAGGGAGGCAGTGGCTACACCTTC,CASSPGGQGGSGYTF
TRBJ2-5,NA,14,NA,TRBV10-3,TGTGCCAGCTGCCCTACCGGACGAGAAGAGACCCAGTACTTC,CASCPTGREETQYF
TRBJ1-1,TRBD1,16,few,TRBV7-9,TGTGCCAGCAGCCCCAGGACAGGGGGCTATGGGACTGAAGCTTTCTTT,CASSPRTGGYGTEAFF
TRBJ2-1,NA,13,NA,TRBV7-6,TGTGCCAGCAGCCAAAGTCTAGCAGATGAGCAGTTCTTC,CASSQSLADEQFF
TRBJ2-6,NA,14,NA,TRBV2,TGTGCCAGCATGGTCAGGATTGGGGCCAACGTCCTGACTTTC,CASMVRIGANVLTF
TRBJ2-5,NA,15,NA,TRBV5-1,TGCGCCAGCAGCTTGGCCGGGCTAGGTACGGAGACCCAGTACTTC,CASSLAGLGTETQYF
TRBJ1-1,NA,14,NA,TRBV15,TGTGCCACCAGCGGGAGGGACCGTAACACTGAAGCTTTCTTT,CATSGRDRNTEAFF
TRBJ2-3,NA,10,NA,TRBV20-1,TGCAGTGCTAGCGGAATGGGGCAGTATTTT,CSASGMGQYF
TRBJ2-3,NA,13,NA,TRBV6-4,TGTGCCAGCAGTGGGGGGAGCACAGATACGCAGTATTTT,CASSGGSTDTQYF
TRBJ1-5,NA,14,NA,TRBV9,TGTGCCAGCAGCGTAGAGGCCGGGGGTCAGCCCCAGCATTTT,CASSVEAGGQPQHF
TRBJ2-7,TRBD2,15,once,TRBV19,TGTGCCAGTAGTCCCCGCGGGGGGGCCTTCTACGAGCAGTACTTC,CASSPRGGAFYEQYF
TRBJ2-5,TRBD2,15,NA,TRBV13,TGTGCCAGCAGCTTATCCCTAGCGGGGGTAGAGACCCAGTACTTC,CASSLSLAGVETQYF
TRBJ1-2,TRBD1,14,NA,TRBV6-4,TGTGCCAGCAGCAGGACAGGGACGGAGAATGGCTACACCTTC,CASSRTGTENGYTF
TRBJ2-6,NA,15,NA,TRBV13,TGTGCCAGCAGCGCAACAGACTCTGGGGCCAACGTCCTGACTTTC,CASSATDSGANVLTF
TRBJ2-7,TRBD2,15,NA,TRBV7-6,TGTGCCAGCAGCTTAGCGGCGGGAGGGTTCTACGAGCAGTACTTC,CASSLAAGGFYEQYF
TRBJ2-5,NA,15,NA,TRBV7-2,TGTGCCAGCAGCTTAGACTACCGGATCCAAGAGACCCAGTACTTC,CASSLDYRIQETQYF
TRBJ2-7,TRBD1,14,NA,TRBV19,TGTGCCAGTAGTCCCGGACAGGGGACGATGGAGCAGTACTTC,CASSPGQGTMEQYF
TRBJ2-7,NA,15,NA,TRBV18,TGTGCCAGCTCACATCAGGGGCTTTCCTCCTACGAGCAGTACTTC,CASSHQGLSSYEQYF
TRBJ1-3,NA,14,NA,TRBV6-5,TGTGCCAGCAGACCCGGCGGCTCTGGAAACACCATATATTTT,CASRPGGSGNTIYF
TRBJ2-1,TRBD1,15,once,TRBV7-9,TGTGCCAGCAGCGGGGGACAGGGGGCCGAAGATGAGCAGTTCTTC,CASSGGQGAEDEQFF
TRBJ2-3,TRBD2,15,NA,TRBV27,TGTGCCAGCAGTCCCTTAGCGGGAGCGGCAGATACGCAGTATTTT,CASSPLAGAADTQYF
TRBJ2-5,NA,15,NA,TRBV2,TGTGCCAGCAGTGACTGGGGGGGGCGAGAAGAGACCCAGTACTTC,CASSDWGGREETQYF
TRBJ1-1,NA,15,NA,TRBV7-2,TGTGCCAGCAGCCCCCCACAGGGCACGTTGGCTGAAGCTTTCTTT,CASSPPQGTLAEAFF
TRBJ2-7,TRBD1,15,NA,TRBV5-1,TGCGCCAGCAGCCGTATAGGACAGGGGAGCTACGAGCAGTACTTC,CASSRIGQGSYEQYF
TRBJ1-6,NA,14,few,TRBV18,TGTGCCAGCTCACCTTTGGGAGAGGATTCACCCCTCCACTTT,CASSPLGEDSPLHF
TRBJ1-1,NA,14,NA,TRBV6-5,TGTGCCAGCAACGAGGGGGGGAGCCCCACTGAAGCTTTCTTT,CASNEGGSPTEAFF
TRBJ1-4,NA,16,NA,TRBV21-1,TGTGCCAGCAGCCTCCGGTGGACAGCAACTAATGAAAAACTGTTTTTT,CASSLRWTATNEKLFF
TRBJ2-1,NA,15,NA,TRBV6-1,TGTGCCAGCAAACGAGCGAGCGAATCCTACAATGAGCAGTTCTTC,CASKRASESYNEQFF
TRBJ1-2,NA,14,once,TRBV9,TGTGCCAGCAGCGTAGATGAACCAGGCTATGGCTACACCTTC,CASSVDEPGYGYTF
TRBJ2-3,TRBD2,17,NA,TRBV7-3,TGTGCCAGCAGCCCAAGGACTAGCGGGAGAAGCACAGATACGCAGTATTTT,CASSPRTSGRSTDTQYF
TRBJ2-3,NA,14,NA,TRBV6-1,TGTGCCAGCATCAAGACTCCGAGCACAGATACGCAGTATTTT,CASIKTPSTDTQYF
TRBJ1-4,NA,15,NA,TRBV6-1,TGTGCCAGCACCGCAGGGTATAATACTAATGAAAAACTGTTTTTT,CASTAGYNTNEKLFF
TRBJ2-1,TRBD2,15,once,TRBV9,TGTGCCAGCAGCGTAACACTAGCGCCCTACAATGAGCAGTTCTTC,CASSVTLAPYNEQFF
TRBJ1-6,TRBD1,14,NA,TRBV9,TGTGCCAGCAGCGGGACAGGGGACGATTCACCCCTCCACTTT,CASSGTGDDSPLHF
TRBJ1-2,TRBD1,11,NA,TRBV5-4,TGTGCCAGCAGCTCGCGCCGGGACAGCTCCTTC,CASSSRRDSSF
TRBJ2-1,NA,17,NA,TRBV1,TGCACCAGCAGGGTCTCTGTAATCCGTCCGACGGGGGATGAGCAGTTCTTC,CTSRVSVIRPTGDEQFF
TRBJ2-4,NA,16,NA,TRBV18,TGTGCCAGCTCACCACCGTCATCGGGTCCCAAAAACATTCAGTACTTC,CASSPPSSGPKNIQYF
TRBJ1-2,TRBD1,13,NA,TRBV19,TGTGCCAGTAGCACCAGACAGGGGTACGGCTACACCTTC,CASSTRQGYGYTF
TRBJ2-3,NA,13,once,TRBV19,TGTGCCAGTAGTATAGTGGCTAGCGCTACGCAGTATTTT,CASSIVASATQYF
TRBJ2-7,TRBD2,15,NA,TRBV28,TGTGCCAGCAGTTCTTCTGGCGGGGGGACCTACGAGCAGTACTTC,CASSSSGGGTYEQYF
TRBJ2-3,TRBD2,15,NA,TRBV2,TGTGCCAGTGGGACCCTTGGGGGGGGGACAGATACGCAGTATTTT,CASGTLGGGTDTQYF
TRBJ1-3,NA,13,NA,TRBV2,TGTGCCAGCAAAAGGGACGGTGGCAACACCATATATTTT,CASKRDGGNTIYF
TRBJ2-1,TRBD2,15,NA,TRBV5-1,TGCGCCAGCAGCTCGAGCGGGGGCTCCTACAATGAGCAGTTCTTC,CASSSSGGSYNEQFF
TRBJ1-4,NA,14,few,TRBV28,TGTGCCAGCAAGATCGGAGGTGCTAATGAAAAACTGTTTTTT,CASKIGGANEKLFF
TRBJ2-1,TRBD2,14,NA,TRBV5-1,TGCGCCAGCAGGACTAGCGGGAGGGGGAATGAGCAGTTCTTC,CASRTSGRGNEQFF